This record concerns one T cell receptor beta chain sequence. It lacks a known antigen. Base qualities are not at hand, and no much larger clone is one base apart. Library preparation used the immunoSEQ multiplex PCR assay. Sourced from immuneACCESS, this table was stored by TCRdb with only in-frame sequences that have V and J called. A share of the clones is absent; for the studies checked, an unresolved V gene accounts for under half, and the remainder has no known explanation. Recorded for this sample are approximately 130,000 clones; approximately 94% of them occurred a single time. The ten top clones hold 6.2% of the sample. This sample stems from a study of T cell changes during pregnancy in multiple sclerosis (dated by TCRdb to about 2019). Some background on the complete study: Changes in the T cell repertoire over the course of pregnancy were examined in this study in women with multiple sclerosis.

Based on the germline V gene, the CDR1 and CDR2 sequences are MNHNS and SASEGT. Trimming accounts for 4 bases at V and 4 bases at J, while the number of junction bases matched to no gene is 10. From the cysteine through the phenylalanine, the CDR3 covers 15 amino acids. Here the CDR3 DNA is all that survives: 45 bases in frame from base 1. The starting material was peripheral blood, obtained before pregnancy. In this chain, TRBV6-1 is recombined with TRBJ2-7, and TRBD1 matches 7 of the central bases. The sequence was obtained from a female donor with multiple sclerosis, enrolled in a pregnancy study. CDR3 region: CASSAMFGQAYEQYF. The nucleotides are TGTGCCAGCAGTGCCATGTTCGGACAGGCTTACGAGCAGTACTTC.